The next 3 T cell receptor beta chains were all read from a single sample in a study of cytomegalovirus exposure and HLA in healthy donors. Produced via immunoSEQ multiplex PCR; TCRdb's table is partial and in-frame only. The sample has some 70,000 clones, about 82% seen once; the top ten hold 2.5% to 3.5%. Sequencing was performed on PBMCs. The receptors shown here come from a man aged 25 to 45 in good health and CMV-seronegative.

The V gene is TRBV6-5, the J gene TRBJ2-1; D is unclear. Germline CDR1 and CDR2: MNHEY and SVGAGI. Trimming took off 5 bases at V and 6 bases at J, with 14 bases between the two ends. CDR3 length: 14 residues. This CDR3 is CASSPGPELNEQFF. CDR3 sequence (DNA): TGTGCCAGCAGTCCTGGCCCGGAGCTCAATGAGCAGTTCTTC.

The chain has TRBV28 and TRBJ1-1; D gene unclear. V lost 3 bases and J 0 bases, leaving 14 bases between the germline ends. Germline lookup yields CDR1 MDHEN and CDR2 SYDVKM. This CDR3 spans 16 amino acids. The CDR3 nucleotides read TGTGCCAGCAGTTTTAGCAGCGCCTTCCTGAACACTGAAGCTTTCTTT. Its protein is CASSFSSAFLNTEAFF.

J is TRBJ2-2 and V is TRBV19; TRBD2 matches 10 bases. With 5 bases clipped from V and 5 bases from J, the junction kept 11 bases outside the gene matches. The length of the CDR3 is 17 residues. The germline CDR1 and CDR2 sequences are LNHDA and SQIVND (reference sequence). The CDR3 here is CASSGGLAGGATGELFF. CDR3 bases: TGTGCCAGTAGTGGAGGATTAGCGGGAGGAGCAACCGGGGAGCTGTTTTTT.